Below are 16 T cell receptor beta chains sequenced from a single sample in a study of blood T cell repertoires in COVID-19. Clones were read by immunoSEQ multiplex PCR, and TCRdb kept only the in-frame ones, dropping some. The sample lists 140,000 to 150,000 clones; 78% were seen once. The sequenced sample was PBMCs or T cells enriched from blood (not recorded which). These receptors all stem from a woman between 45 and 65 years old who had recovered from COVID-19.

The CDR3 here is CASHGGPSYNEQFF. CDR3 DNA: TGTGCCAGCCACGGGGGGCCGTCCTACAATGAGCAGTTCTTC. The rearrangement joins TRBV7-2 to TRBJ2-1; the D gene is possibly TRBD2 (7 bases). The CDR3 runs 14 residues. Trimming shortened V by 8 bases and J by 1 base, and 12 bases separated the two germline ends. The germline CDR1 and CDR2 sequences are SGHTA and FQGNSA. Filled out from reference TRBV7-2 and TRBJ2-1, the complete variable domain reads GAGVSQSPSNKVTEKGKDVELRCDPISGHTALYWYRQSLGQGLEFLIYFQGNSAPDKSGLPSDRFSAERTGGSVSTLTIQRTQQEDSAVYLCASHGGPSYNEQFFGPGTRLTVL.

J is TRBJ2-1 and V is TRBV25-1, with 10 positions matching TRBD1. There are 15 residues in the CDR3. The V gene end was trimmed by 4 bases and the J gene end by 4 bases; junction bases not matched to a gene: 4. Germline lookup yields CDR1 MGHDK and CDR2 SYGVNS. This chain's CDR3 is CASSASGQGYNEQFF. The CDR3 DNA reads as TGTGCCAGCAGTGCCTCGGGACAGGGGTACAATGAGCAGTTCTTC. Full variable domain (outside the CDR3, taken from reference TRBV25-1 and TRBJ2-1): EADIYQTPRYLVIGTGKKITLECSQTMGHDKMYWYQQDPGMELHLIHYSYGVNSTEKGDLSSESTVSRIRTEHFPLTLESARPSHTSQYLCASSASGQGYNEQFFGPGTRLTVL.

With respect to this clone: Distinct nucleotide sequences in the sample also encode this CDR3. The chain carries TRBV7-9 and TRBJ1-1; 7 nucleotides match TRBD1. The CDR3 runs to 12 residues. The germline gives CDR1 SEHNR, CDR2 FQNEAQ (reference sequence). J gave up 7 bases and V 1 base, and 0 bases lay outside the gene matches. As DNA, the CDR3 is TGTGCCAGCAGCTTAGGACAGGGTGAAGCTTTCTTT. As protein: CASSLGQGEAFF. The full variable domain, its missing parts supplied by reference TRBV7-9 and TRBJ1-1, is DTGVSQNPRHKITKRGQNVTFRCDPISEHNRLYWYRQTLGQGPEFLTYFQNEAQLEKSRLLSDRFSAERPKGSFSTLEIQRTEQGDSAMYLCASSLGQGEAFFGQGTRLTVV.

The chain joins TRBV15 to TRBJ2-7, with 10 bases lining up with TRBD1. J was trimmed by 2 bases and V by 0 bases; bases with no gene match: 1. Germline CDR1 is LNHNV and CDR2 is YYDKDF (reference sequence). This CDR3 region has 15 residues. Written as DNA, the CDR3 is TGTGCCACCAGCAGAGAGGGACAGGGGCCCTACGAGCAGTACGTC. It yields the protein CATSREGQGPYEQYV.

The chain links TRBV28 to TRBJ1-2; TRBD1 aligns across 9 bases. J lost 6 bases, V lost 4 bases, and 6 bases had no gene match. Germline CDR1 is MDHEN and CDR2 is SYDVKM. This CDR3 is built from 14 residues. CDR3 region: CASSYNRGQNGYTF. Here the CDR3 DNA reads TGTGCCAGCAGTTATAACAGGGGGCAAAATGGCTACACCTTC.

CDR3: CASSHGQGDEQYF. DNA for the CDR3: TGTGCCAGCAGCCACGGACAGGGCGACGAGCAGTACTTC. V and J are TRBV5-4 and TRBJ2-7; 8 bases are a match to TRBD1. Trimming removed 4 bases from V and 5 bases from J; junction bases left unmatched: 5. Germline V CDR1 and CDR2: SGHNT, YYREEE (reference sequence). The CDR3 has 13 residues.

V gene TRBV19 combines with J gene TRBJ1-2; 10 bases are a match to TRBD1. Germline V lookup: CDR1 LNHDA, CDR2 SQIVND (reference sequence). The CDR3 spans 15 residues. Trimming at V came to 7 bases and at J to 5 bases, leaving 10 bases not matched to a gene. This chain's CDR3 is CASTPGDRGRYGYTF. The CDR3 DNA reads TGTGCCAGTACCCCAGGGGACAGGGGTAGGTATGGCTACACCTTC.

The chain couples TRBV14 to TRBJ2-2; no reliable D call. The CDR3 covers 16 residues. The V end was cut by 2 bases, the J end by 0 bases, with 10 bases between. Germline loops: CDR1 SGHDN, CDR2 FVKESK. The CDR3 protein is CASSQLARSNTGELFF. For the CDR3, the DNA is TGTGCCAGCAGCCAATTGGCCAGGTCGAACACCGGGGAGCTGTTTTTT. The whole variable domain, filled in from reference TRBV14 and TRBJ2-2, reads EAGVTQFPSHSVIEKGQTVTLRCDPISGHDNLYWYRRVMGKEIKFLLHFVKESKQDESGMPNNRFLAERTGGTYSTLKVQPAELEDSGVYFCASSQLARSNTGELFFGEGSRLTVL.

The chain has TRBV6-1 and TRBJ1-5; 8 bases align to TRBD1. The germline CDR1 and CDR2 sequences are MNHNS and SASEGT. Trimming cost V 0 bases and J 0 bases; bases outside gene matches: 7. The CDR3 sequence is 18 residues long. The CDR3 coding sequence is TGTGCCAGCAGTGAAGCACCTTGGACAGGGTTTAGCAATCAGCCCCAGCATTTT. The encoded protein is CASSEAPWTGFSNQPQHF.

V gene TRBV6-5 combines with J gene TRBJ1-1, with TRBD1 as a possible D gene (5 bases). V was trimmed by 1 base and J by 1 base, leaving 10 bases between them. Per germline, CDR1 MNHEY and CDR2 SVGAGI. The CDR3 runs to 15 residues. Here the CDR3 DNA reads TGTGCCAGCAGTTACTTCGATACAGGGAACACTGAAGCTTTCTTT. This encodes CASSYFDTGNTEAFF.

V and J are TRBV30 and TRBJ1-6, with D tentatively TRBD1 (6 bases). The CDR3 runs to 15 residues. Germline loops: CDR1 GTSNPN, CDR2 SVGIG (reference sequence). The V gene lost 0 bases and the J gene lost 4 bases, with 10 bases spanning the gap. As DNA, the CDR3 is TGTGCCTGGAGTGTAGGACAGTCTTATAATTCACCCCTCCACTTT. This translates into CAWSVGQSYNSPLHF. Supplemented by reference TRBV30 and TRBJ1-6, the full variable domain reads SQTIHQWPATLVQPVGSPLSLECTVEGTSNPNLYWYRQAAGRGLQLLFYSVGIGQISSEVPQNLSASRPQDRQFILSSKKLLLSDSGFYLCAWSVGQSYNSPLHFGNGTRLTVT.

CDR3 sequence: CASSLTGGKWNTEAFF. CDR3 DNA sequence: TGCGCCAGCAGCTTGACAGGGGGCAAGTGGAACACTGAAGCTTTCTTT. The chain joins TRBV5-1 to TRBJ1-1, with 9 bases aligning to TRBD1. J lost 1 base, V lost 1 base, and 5 bases had no gene match. Germline V gene data show CDR1 as SGHRS and CDR2 as YFSETQ. CDR3 size: 16 residues.

The CDR3 sequence is CASSLYSGAGDTQYF. As DNA, the CDR3 is TGTGCCAGCAGCTTGTATAGCGGGGCCGGGGATACGCAGTATTTT. The genes are TRBV5-6 and TRBJ2-3, with 8 bases identical to TRBD2. The CDR3 is 15 residues long. Germline values: CDR1 SGHDT, CDR2 YYEEEE. V trimming: 1 base; J trimming: 6 bases; junction bases outside the gene matches: 7.

This clone came up a few times. This chain uses TRBV30 with TRBJ1-4; TRBD1 agrees at 7 bases. Germline trimming cut 3 bases from V and 7 bases from J; bases unmatched to any gene: 8. The CDR3 has 14 residues. The germline CDR1 and CDR2 sequences are GTSNPN and SVGIG (reference sequence). Here the CDR3 DNA reads TGTGCCTGGAGACAATCAGGGGGTGGTGAAAAACTGTTTTTT. It codes for CAWRQSGGGEKLFF.

This clone appeared a few times. This chain uses TRBV28 with TRBJ1-2; D unclear. V lost 2 bases and J lost 6, with 7 bases in between. Germline assignment: CDR1 MDHEN and CDR2 SYDVKM. The CDR3 runs to 12 residues. The DNA of the CDR3 is TGTGCCAGCAGTTTACCCCTAAATGGCTACACCTTC. Amino acids: CASSLPLNGYTF.

The rearrangement links TRBV27 to TRBJ2-3; D is ambiguous. Germline-derived CDR1 and CDR2 are MNHEY and SMNVEV (reference sequence). The V end lost 7 bases, the J end lost 2 bases, and 13 bases lay between the germline ends. The CDR3 is 14 amino acids. This chain's CDR3 is CASKPGRDTDTQYF. The CDR3, as DNA: TGTGCCAGCAAACCGGGTCGCGACACAGATACGCAGTATTTT.